Presented here are 21 T cell receptor beta chains from one specimen sequenced in a study of cytomegalovirus exposure and HLA in healthy donors. Primers: 60 Vbeta forward and 13 Jbeta reverse. Using immunoSEQ multiplex PCR, the repertoire was profiled, and TCRdb retains in-frame clones only, with some absent. The sample lists under 120,000 clones; roughly 70% were seen once. Sequencing was carried out using PBMCs. Every receptor here comes from a man between 35 and 55 years old in good health and CMV-seropositive.

The chain uses TRBV19 and TRBJ2-1, with 10 bases identical to TRBD2. The CDR3 consists of 15 residues. Germline CDR1 and CDR2: LNHDA and SQIVND (reference sequence). Trimming took 1 base from V and 3 from J; bases not matched to a gene: 0. CDR3 in amino acids: CASSIGTSGYNEQFF. The CDR3 DNA reads as TGTGCCAGTAGTATAGGGACTAGCGGCTACAATGAGCAGTTCTTC.

The CDR3 is CASTTGGRTEAFF. The CDR3 bases are TGTGCCAGTACTACAGGGGGTCGTACTGAAGCTTTCTTT. The chain links TRBV19 to TRBJ1-1; 8 bases line up with TRBD1. V lost 7 bases and J lost 5; bases outside the gene matches: 6. Germline V gives CDR1 LNHDA, CDR2 SQIVND (reference sequence). This CDR3 spans 13 amino acids.

V is TRBV9 and J is TRBJ2-1; maybe TRBD2 (5 bases). The V gene lost 4 bases and the J gene lost 8 bases, with 16 bases spanning the gap. CDR3 size: 14 residues. The germline gives CDR1 SGDLS, CDR2 YYNGEE. The CDR3 nucleotides read TGTGCCAGCAGCCCCCGGCGTTGGGGAGATGAGCAGTTCTTC. It yields the protein CASSPRRWGDEQFF.

The V and J genes are TRBV6-1 and TRBJ2-5, with D possibly being TRBD2 (5 bases). CDR1 and CDR2 from the germline V gene are MNHNS and SASEGT. The V end was cut by 4 bases, the J end by 5 bases, with 17 bases between. The CDR3 has 15 amino acids. The CDR3 reads CASSAWASLPETQYF. The CDR3 DNA sequence: TGTGCCAGCAGTGCCTGGGCTAGCCTACCTGAGACCCAGTACTTC.

The chain links TRBV6-1 to TRBJ2-7; D possibly corresponds to TRBD1 (6 bases). Germline assignment: CDR1 MNHNS and CDR2 SASEGT. This CDR3 has 14 amino acids. V lost 3 bases and J 1 base, leaving 10 bases between the germline ends. CDR3 sequence (DNA): TGTGCCAGCAGTGACAGGGGATTATCCTACGAGCAGTACGTC. Amino acids: CASSDRGLSYEQYV.

The V gene is TRBV10-1, the J gene TRBJ1-1; D unclear. This CDR3 spans 12 amino acids. V lost 3 bases to trimming and J lost 8 bases, with 10 bases between them. The germline gives CDR1 WNHNN, CDR2 SYGVQD (reference sequence). CDR3 DNA: TGCGCCAGCAGTGACGGTCGTACCGAAGCTTTCTTT. This gives the protein CASSDGRTEAFF.

This chain joins TRBV15 and TRBJ2-1; maybe TRBD2 (6 bases). V lost 6 bases, J lost 4 bases, and 7 bases lay in between. From germline, CDR1 is LNHNV and CDR2 YYDKDF (reference sequence). The CDR3 is 12 residues long. The CDR3 region has the DNA TGTGCCACCAGTAGCGGTTACAATGAGCAGTTCTTC. This translates into CATSSGYNEQFF.

The chain has TRBV19 and TRBJ2-1; 11 bases are a match to TRBD2. The CDR3 totals 13 residues. Per germline, CDR1 LNHDA and CDR2 SQIVND (reference sequence). V dropped 3 bases and J dropped 10; count of bases not matched to a gene: 2. The CDR3 spells CASSMTSGTEQFF. DNA of the CDR3: TGTGCCAGTAGTATGACTAGCGGGACCGAGCAGTTCTTC.

This clone was seen only a few times. The chain is built from TRBV30 and TRBJ1-1; D gene ambiguous. The CDR3 runs 13 residues. CDR1 and CDR2 from the germline V gene are GTSNPN and SVGIG (reference sequence). V was clipped by 0 bases and J by 4 bases, with 9 bases between them. CDR3 loop: CAWSVHQSTEAFF. In DNA form, the CDR3 reads TGTGCCTGGAGTGTACATCAATCCACTGAAGCTTTCTTT.

J is TRBJ2-4 and V is TRBV4-3; TRBD2 agrees at 9 bases. Looked up from germline, CDR1 is LGHNA and CDR2 is YSLEER. This CDR3 spans 17 amino acids. V shed 3 bases and J 1 base; nucleotides not matched to a gene: 7. CDR3 sequence reads: CASSQETSGPAKNIQYF. The DNA of the CDR3 is TGCGCCAGCAGCCAGGAGACTAGCGGCCCTGCCAAAAACATTCAGTACTTC.

J is TRBJ2-1 and V is TRBV6-4; 8 positions agree with TRBD2. Trimming removed 5 bases from V and 9 bases from J; junction bases left unmatched: 6. Germline CDR1 MRHNA, CDR2 SNTAGT. The CDR3 totals 13 residues. The CDR3 spells CASSLTSVSEQFF. The CDR3 bases are TGTGCCAGCAGTCTGACTAGCGTAAGTGAGCAGTTCTTC.

V gene TRBV9 combines with J gene TRBJ2-1, with a weak D call TRBD2 (6 bases). This CDR3 is 16 amino acids long. With 0 bases removed from V and 7 bases from J, the gap between germline ends came to 17 bases. Looked up from germline, CDR1 is SGDLS and CDR2 is YYNGEE. The CDR3 sequence is CASSVGIATGVNEQFF. The CDR3 DNA reads TGTGCCAGCAGCGTAGGTATTGCGACGGGAGTAAATGAGCAGTTCTTC.

The chain couples TRBV21-1 to TRBJ2-2; the DNA was not compared with TRBD1, the D call given in the table. TRBV21-1 is a documented pseudogene. CDR3 size: 15 residues. The CDR3 region has the DNA TGTGCCAGCAGCGCCCGACAGGGTAAGACCGGGGAGCTGTTTTTT. Encoded protein: CASSARQGKTGELFF.

The chain couples TRBV28 to TRBJ1-3; D is possibly TRBD1 (5 bases). V lost 3 bases and J 0 bases, leaving 9 bases between the germline ends. This CDR3 spans 15 amino acids. Germline loops: CDR1 MDHEN, CDR2 SYDVKM. CDR3 nucleotides: TGTGCCAGCAGTTTTGTCAGGGCCTCTGGAAACACCATATATTTT. Translation gives CASSFVRASGNTIYF.

The chain employs TRBV7-3 and TRBJ1-4; D gene uncertain. Trimming removed 5 bases from V and 6 bases from J, with 4 bases in between. Germline loops: CDR1 SGHTA, CDR2 FQGTGA. The CDR3 has 11 residues. CDR3 in DNA: TGTGCCAGCAGCCTCCATGAAAAACTGTTTTTT. This sequence encodes CASSLHEKLFF.

CDR3 amino acids: CASSYGLAGADTQYF. DNA for the CDR3: TGTGCCAGCAGTTACGGGCTAGCGGGAGCAGATACGCAGTATTTT. The genes are TRBV6-5 and TRBJ2-3; 10 bases are a match to TRBD2. The trim removed 2 bases at V and 4 bases at J, leaving 3 bases unmatched. This CDR3 has 15 residues. Germline CDR1 reads MNHEY; CDR2 reads SVGAGI.

The chain joins TRBV6-6 to TRBJ2-3; 14 bases match TRBD2. Trimming removed 4 bases from V and 14 bases from J; junction bases left unmatched: 11. Per the germline V gene, CDR1 is MNHNY and CDR2 is SVGAGI (reference sequence). This CDR3 has 15 amino acids. The CDR3 reads CASSSPGLAGDGLYF. DNA for the CDR3: TGTGCCAGCAGTTCCCCGGGACTAGCGGGAGATGGCCTGTATTTT.

This chain joins TRBV9 and TRBJ2-1, with D possibly matching TRBD2 (5 bases). V gave up 0 bases and J gave up 7 bases, with 17 bases separating them. The CDR3 covers 16 residues. CDR1 and CDR2 from the germline V gene are SGDLS and YYNGEE. CDR3 region: CASSVGSGLSGNEQFF. CDR3 sequence (DNA): TGTGCCAGCAGCGTAGGGTCCGGACTTAGTGGGAATGAGCAGTTCTTC.

The rearrangement uses TRBV4-3 and TRBJ2-7; 7 bases map to TRBD1. V lost 3 bases to trimming and J lost 0 bases; unmatched junction nucleotides: 2. CDR3 length equals 14 residues. Germline CDR1 reads LGHNA; CDR2 reads YSLEER. The CDR3 region is CASSQDRSSYEQYF. The CDR3 region has the DNA TGCGCCAGCAGCCAGGACAGGAGCTCCTACGAGCAGTACTTC.

This chain uses TRBV13 with TRBJ1-1, with a weak D call TRBD1 (6 bases). V was trimmed by 6 bases and J by 7 bases, leaving 12 bases between them. In germline, CDR1 is PRHDT, CDR2 FYEKMQ (reference sequence). This CDR3 comprises 12 residues. This CDR3 reads CASRNDRSEAFF. The CDR3 region has the DNA TGTGCCAGCAGGAACGACAGGAGTGAAGCTTTCTTT.

The chain is built from TRBV6-1 and TRBJ2-6; 8 nucleotides match TRBD1. There are 17 residues in the CDR3. V lost 3 bases to trimming and J lost 0 bases; unmatched junction nucleotides: 4. Germline-derived CDR1 and CDR2 are MNHNS and SASEGT. The CDR3: CASSDRTGNSGANVLTF. CDR3 in DNA: TGTGCCAGCAGTGACCGGACAGGGAACTCTGGGGCCAACGTCCTGACTTTC.